The next 25 T cell receptor beta chains were all read from a single sample in a study of naive and memory T cell subsets. Indicated treatment: skin biopsy from PPD injection site in Mantoux-positive individual. An oligonucleotide containing a UMI was ligated to the 3' end of TCR cDNA. Amplification of ligated cDNA took four PCR rounds with SP2 and nested alpha and beta constant primers. TCRdb redid the calling of the UMI-ligation and nested PCR reads with MiXCR, one entry per CDR3 protein. The data show around 30,000 distinct CDR3 sequences, 6.7% seen once. The sample in question was skin, obtained from a tuberculin skin test site. The receptor source for this set is an adult in good health.

This clonotype was picked up a small number of times. CDR3 sequence reads: CASSVGGSGGFDEQFF. The CDR3 bases are TGTGCCAGCAGCGTAGGAGGTAGCGGGGGGTTCGATGAGCAGTTCTTC. The V gene is TRBV9, the J gene TRBJ2-1, with 10 bases fitting TRBD2. Germline V gene sequence: CDR1 SGDLS, CDR2 YYNGEE. The CDR3 runs to 16 residues. V gave up 0 bases and J gave up 8 bases; unmatched junction bases: 8.

Many counts were recorded for this clonotype. V gene TRBV7-2 combines with J gene TRBJ2-5; possible D gene TRBD2, 7 bases. V lost 3 bases and J 5 bases, leaving 22 bases between the germline ends. Germline V gives CDR1 SGHTA, CDR2 FQGNSA. The CDR3 length is 17 residues. CDR3 region: CASSLNSLRGGGETQYF. The CDR3 nucleotides are TGTGCCAGCAGCTTGAATTCGCTTAGGGGGGGCGGGGAGACCCAGTACTTC.

The chain is built from TRBV21-1 and TRBJ1-2; no DNA check was done on the table's D call, TRBD1. TRBV21-1 is noted as a pseudogene. The CDR3 extends over 16 amino acids. The CDR3 DNA reads as TGTGCCAGCAGCCGGGCCTACCCCCTTTCTAACTATGGCTACACCTTC. Amino acid sequence: CASSRAYPLSNYGYTF.

This clonotype was seen ten or more times. The chain employs TRBV5-1 and TRBJ2-1; 7 bases align to TRBD1. J lost 12 bases, V lost 0 bases, and 6 bases had no gene match. In germline, CDR1 is SGHRS, CDR2 YFSETQ. The CDR3 length is 13 residues. The CDR3 bases are TGCGCCAGCAGCTTGGAGACAGGGTTTGCGCAGTTCTTC. Its translation is CASSLETGFAQFF.

This clonotype was observed many times. V and J are TRBV6-6 and TRBJ2-7, with TRBD2 identical over 8 bases. CDR3 length: 14 amino acids. V shed 2 bases and J 3 bases; nucleotides not matched to a gene: 3. Germline V lookup: CDR1 MNHNY, CDR2 SVGAGI (reference sequence). CDR3 loop: CASSYAGGSYEQYF. Written as DNA, the CDR3 is TGTGCCAGCAGTTACGCGGGGGGCAGCTACGAGCAGTACTTC.

The chain is built from TRBV6-6 and TRBJ2-7; D perhaps matches TRBD1 (7 bases). CDR3 size: 14 residues. V dropped 2 bases and J dropped 2 bases, with 10 bases sitting between them. CDR1 MNHNY and CDR2 SVGAGI come from the germline V gene (reference sequence). CDR3 amino acids: CASSYAGQPYEQYF. DNA for the CDR3: TGTGCCAGCAGTTACGCGGGACAGCCCTACGAGCAGTACTTC.

The sample holds many counts of this clonotype. The chain employs TRBV5-8 and TRBJ2-1, with 7 bases aligning to TRBD2. This CDR3 contains 12 residues. The germline gives CDR1 SGHTS, CDR2 YDEGEE. The trim removed 5 bases at V and 8 bases at J, leaving 4 bases unmatched. The CDR3 here is CASRGLRHEQFF. CDR3 bases: TGTGCCAGCAGGGGACTACGCCATGAGCAGTTCTTC. The whole variable domain, filled in from reference TRBV5-8 and TRBJ2-1, reads EAGVTQSPTHLIKTRGQQATLRCSPISGHTSVYWYQQALGLGLQFLLWYDEGEERNRGNFPPRFSGRQFPNYSSELNVNALELEDSALYLCASRGLRHEQFFGPGTRLTVL.

This clonotype was found many times. The junction and the germline gene differ at one end; a read error may be behind it. The chain employs TRBV6-1 and TRBJ1-2; D ambiguous. Germline V lookup: CDR1 MNHNS, CDR2 SASEGT. The CDR3 is 16 residues long. The CDR3 bases are TGTGCCAGCACCCCCGAAGGGTCCTCCCGAGACTATGGCGACACCTTC. Residues: CASTPEGSSRDYGDTF.

Regarding this clonotype: This may be a read error, as it is one base from a much larger clone. This rearrangement joins TRBV6-5 to TRBJ1-2; 8 nucleotides agree with TRBD1. This CDR3 region has 15 residues. The germline V gene has CDR1 MNHEY and CDR2 SVGAGI. CDR3 sequence (DNA): TGTGCCAGCAGTTACTCCGGACAGGGCGGCTATGGCGACACCTTC. Amino acid sequence: CASSYSGQGGYGDTF.

This clonotype occurred many times. The chain carries TRBV15 and TRBJ2-3; D perhaps matches TRBD2 (7 bases). Germline CDR1 LNHNV, CDR2 YYDKDF (reference sequence). V lost 0 bases and J lost 0, with 10 bases in between. The CDR3 sequence is 16 residues long. This CDR3 reads CATSRDGGASTDTQYF. The CDR3 DNA is TGTGCCACCAGCAGAGATGGGGGGGCTAGCACAGATACGCAGTATTTT. Full variable domain (missing parts from reference TRBV15 and TRBJ2-3): DAMVIQNPRYQVTQFGKPVTLSCSQTLNHNVMYWYQQKSSQAPKLLFHYYDKDFNNEADTPDNFQSRRPNTSFCFLDIRSPGLGDTAMYLCATSRDGGASTDTQYFGPGTRLTVL.

This clonotype was detected many times. The rearrangement links TRBV12-3 or TRBV12-4 to TRBJ2-6; D ambiguous. Trimming cost V 3 bases and J 2 bases, with 8 bases left between them. There are 15 residues in the CDR3. DNA for the CDR3: TGTGCCAGCAGTTTGTGGGGAACTGGGGCCAACGTCCTGACTTTC. Translation: CASSLWGTGANVLTF.

This clonotype appeared many times. The rearrangement uses TRBV5-1 and TRBJ2-2, with TRBD1 matching over 12 bases. The CDR3 extends over 15 amino acids. The germline V gene encodes CDR1 SGHRS and CDR2 YFSETQ. Trimming took 7 bases from V and 6 from J; bases not matched to a gene: 7. In nucleotides, the CDR3 is TGCGCCAGCGAGACCGGGACAGGGGGCTCCGGGGAGCTGTTTTTT. It yields the protein CASETGTGGSGELFF.

The chain uses TRBV12-3 or TRBV12-4 and TRBJ2-4; no reliable D call. There are 14 residues in the CDR3. Between the trimmed V and J ends, which lost 6 bases and 4 bases, there was a span of 13 bases. This CDR3 is CASSRSTLKNIQYF. CDR3 DNA: TGTGCCAGCAGCAGGAGCACCCTAAAAAACATTCAGTACTTC.

This clonotype has at least ten counts. The chain carries TRBV7-8 and TRBJ1-5; D is unclear. Germline V CDR1 and CDR2: SGHVS, FQNEAQ. V lost 1 base to trimming and J lost 7 bases, with 5 bases between them. This CDR3 is built from 12 residues. This CDR3 is CASSLDQQPQHF. Here the CDR3 DNA reads TGTGCCAGCAGCTTAGACCAACAGCCCCAGCATTTT.

This clonotype has at least ten counts. The gene calls are TRBV24-1 and TRBJ1-3; D gene unclear. Trimming stripped 8 bases from V and 6 bases from J, with 7 bases between. The length of the CDR3 is 11 residues. Per the germline V gene, CDR1 is KGHDR and CDR2 is SFDVKD. Written as DNA, the CDR3 is TGTGCCACCATCGGTGAAAACACCATATATTTT. Amino acid sequence: CATIGENTIYF.

There are many counts of this clonotype. Here the CDR3 DNA reads TGTGCCAGCAGCGACGGACAAGAGACCCAGTACTTC. Amino acids: CASSDGQETQYF. The chain carries TRBV6-5 and TRBJ2-5, with D hard to call. The ends were cut back, 6 bases at V and 2 bases at J, with 7 bases in the middle. The CDR3 covers 12 residues. The germline V gene encodes CDR1 MNHEY and CDR2 SVGAGI.

This clonotype showed up many times. This sequence joins TRBV20-1 and TRBJ2-7; D call uncertain. The CDR3 is 9 residues long. The germline V gene has CDR1 DFQATT and CDR2 SNEGSKA (reference sequence). V dropped 6 bases and J dropped 3 bases, with 3 bases sitting between them. The CDR3 loop is CSAGYEQYF. CDR3 in DNA: TGCAGTGCCGGCTACGAGCAGTACTTC.

Many counts were recorded for this clonotype. The chain combines TRBV27 with TRBJ2-7; a possible D gene is TRBD1 (5 bases). The CDR3 is 13 amino acids. In germline, CDR1 is MNHEY, CDR2 SMNVEV (reference sequence). V gave up 6 bases and J gave up 2 bases, with 11 bases separating them. Here the CDR3 DNA reads TGTGCCAGCAGCCCGGACACGCCCTACGAGCAGTACTTC. Its protein product is CASSPDTPYEQYF.

This clonotype was seen a few times. The gene calls are TRBV10-3 and TRBJ1-5; 9 nucleotides align to TRBD1. CDR1 is ENHRY, CDR2 SYGVKD, per germline. Unmatched junction bases numbered 4, after V lost 2 bases and J lost 5 bases. CDR3 length: 15 residues. As DNA, the CDR3 is TGTGCCATCAGTGAGGAAACAGGGGGCGATCAGCCCCAGCATTTT. The encoded protein is CAISEETGGDQPQHF.

There are many counts of this clonotype. The chain employs TRBV29-1 and TRBJ2-7, with D unclear. Between the trimmed V and J ends, which lost 5 bases and 6 bases, there was a span of 17 bases. Germline assignment: CDR1 SQVTM and CDR2 ANQGSEA. The CDR3 extends over 13 amino acids. The CDR3 DNA is TGCAGCGTTTTGAAGGTGGGCCAGCGCGAGCAGTACTTC. It translates to CSVLKVGQREQYF.

In this sample, this clonotype turned up many times. V is TRBV5-1 and J is TRBJ1-2, with 9 bases that match TRBD1. Germline lookup yields CDR1 SGHRS and CDR2 YFSETQ. The J segment lost 3 bases and the V segment lost 4 bases, leaving 4 bases of the junction unmatched. The CDR3 is 14 residues long. The CDR3 nucleotides read TGCGCCAGCAGCACCAGGACAGGGGACTATGGCTACACCTTC. Protein product: CASSTRTGDYGYTF.

This clonotype is labeled medium-sized (0.01 to 0.1%). CDR3 amino acids: CASGMGYMNTEAFF. The CDR3 DNA is TGTGCTAGTGGAATGGGGTACATGAACACTGAAGCTTTCTTT. This sequence joins TRBV12-5 and TRBJ1-1; D unresolved. The CDR3 consists of 14 residues. Germline assignment: CDR1 LGHNT and CDR2 FRNRAP. Trimming shortened V by 6 bases and J by 0 bases, and 11 bases separated the two germline ends.

J is TRBJ2-7 and V is TRBV14; 10 nucleotides line up with TRBD1. Germline CDR1 is SGHDN and CDR2 is FVKESK. This CDR3 is 16 amino acids long. V dropped 1 base and J dropped 3; count of bases not matched to a gene: 6. CDR3 protein: CASSQAGTGVFYEQYF. The CDR3 DNA reads as TGTGCCAGCAGCCAAGCCGGGACAGGGGTTTTCTACGAGCAGTACTTC. The variable domain in full, with the rest retrieved from reference TRBV14 and TRBJ2-7, is EAGVTQFPSHSVIEKGQTVTLRCDPISGHDNLYWYRRVMGKEIKFLLHFVKESKQDESGMPNNRFLAERTGGTYSTLKVQPAELEDSGVYFCASSQAGTGVFYEQYFGPGTRLTVT.

This clonotype was seen repeatedly, ten times or more. This chain uses TRBV6-6 with TRBJ1-1; D unresolved. The CDR3 is made up of 14 amino acids. Trimming took 0 bases from V and 8 from J, leaving 13 bases between them. The germline gives CDR1 MNHNY, CDR2 SVGAGI (reference sequence). CDR3 sequence: CASSYSSSGKEAFF. Here the CDR3 DNA reads TGTGCCAGCAGTTACTCGTCGTCGGGGAAAGAAGCTTTCTTT.

This clonotype was found a few times. The V gene is TRBV6-1, the J gene TRBJ2-1; no clear D. Germline loops: CDR1 MNHNS, CDR2 SASEGT. The length of the CDR3 is 13 residues. V was pared by 0 bases and J by 4 bases, with 4 bases between. Here the CDR3 DNA reads TGTGCCAGCAGTGAAGCAGGATACAATGAGCAGTTCTTC. Residues: CASSEAGYNEQFF.